Sequencing of this T cell receptor beta chain was carried out in a study of T cell responses to AZD1222 COVID-19 vaccine. Study results and caveats: An increase in Spike-specific TCR breadth and depth was observed after two AZD1222 doses. Of the AZD1222 recipients, only five to seven were seropositive at baseline.

With 5 bases removed from V and 5 bases from J, the gap between germline ends came to 15 bases. Germline-derived CDR1 and CDR2 are MNHEY and SVGEGT. The CDR3 length is 14 residues. Measured with immunoSEQ multiplex PCR; TCRdb has only the in-frame clones, and not every one. The sample lists 75,000 to 95,000 clones; about 88% were seen once. As for this clone: Its antigen remains unknown.

The receptor was derived from an adult in good health. The sequencing here drew on peripheral blood, taken on day 0 of AZD1222 vaccination. The chain has TRBV6-2 or TRBV6-3 and TRBJ1-2; D possibly corresponds to TRBD1 (5 bases). Written as DNA, the CDR3 is TGTGCCAGCAGTCGCGGCGGGACGGCTTATGGCTACACCTTC. As protein: CASSRGGTAYGYTF.